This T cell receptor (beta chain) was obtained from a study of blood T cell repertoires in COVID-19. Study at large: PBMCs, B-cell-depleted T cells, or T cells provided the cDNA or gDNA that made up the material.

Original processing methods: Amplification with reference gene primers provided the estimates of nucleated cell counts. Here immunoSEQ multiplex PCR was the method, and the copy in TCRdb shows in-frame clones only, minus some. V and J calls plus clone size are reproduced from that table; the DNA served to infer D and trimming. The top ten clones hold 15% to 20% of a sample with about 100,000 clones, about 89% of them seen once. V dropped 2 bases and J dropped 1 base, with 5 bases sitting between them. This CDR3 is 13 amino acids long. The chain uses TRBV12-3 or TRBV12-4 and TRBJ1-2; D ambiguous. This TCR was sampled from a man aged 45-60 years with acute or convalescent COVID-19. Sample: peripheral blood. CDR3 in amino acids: CASSLQINYGYTF. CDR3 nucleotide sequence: TGTGCCAGCAGTTTACAGATTAACTATGGCTACACCTTC.